This T cell receptor beta chain was captured in a study of T cell repertoires in cytomegalovirus infection (dated by TCRdb to the late 2010s). Describing the broader study: Recently identified HLA-C-restricted CMV epitopes, whose presentation resists viral immunomodulation, were targeted by peptide stimulations together with well-studied HLA-B-restricted epitopes. Donor HLA type was relevant to the analysis, as public TCR beta signatures indicated carriage of CMV infection together with the matching HLA type.

Explained via the paper, the treatment or condition label denotes: in vitro stimulation with specific CMV peptide epitopes to enrich CMV-specific T cells. Sequencing relied on an Illumina HiSeq 1500. TCRdb trimmed the raw reads at Q25, called clones with MiXCR and kept productive beta chains. Every entry covers one CDR3 protein and lists the most common genes and DNA from its rows. Counted in this sample were some 900,000 distinct CDR3 sequences; roughly 33% of them appeared once. The ten largest clones take up around an eighth of the sample. Inclusive of the bounding cysteine and phenylalanine, the CDR3 is 16 residues long. This entry keeps only the CDR3 DNA: 48 bases, framed from base 1. Based on the germline V gene (reference sequence), the CDR1 and CDR2 sequences are MNHEY and SMNVEV. The junction shows trimming of 7 bases on V and 3 bases on J, and the gene matches do not reach 13 bases of it.

Points on this clonotype: Its antigen is not yet known. Base qualities are not recorded, but no much larger clone differs from it by a single base.

What the research found in general, with its limitations: The ex vivo response was dominated by HLA-C-restricted CMV-specific TCR beta clonotypes, which also provided the single most frequent clonotype in two of eight donors. In both this cohort and an independent roughly 360-donor cohort, the cumulative frequency of public TCR beta family members distinguished carriers of CMV infection plus the relevant HLA type.

The chain couples TRBV27 to TRBJ2-5; TRBD1 matches 8 bases in the middle. The origin of this receptor is a human donor in good health (CMV status not recorded). Some clones in this sample may be carry-over from other donors' samples. This material consisted of cultured CD8+ T cells from PBMCs, taken from culture after CMV antigen stimulation. The CDR3 here reads CASKIGQGLGKETQYF. The DNA sequence is given as TGTGCCAGCAAAATAGGACAGGGATTAGGGAAAGAGACCCAGTACTTC.